A single sample is the source of the 17 T cell receptor beta chains below, sequenced in a study of OX40 agonist ivuxolimab in advanced cancers. This table comes from immunoSEQ multiplex PCR, and its TCRdb copy is limited to in-frame clones, with some not included. The table records tens of thousands of clones, approximately 84% of them present only once. The source material was CD4+ or CD8+ T cells sorted from blood, sampled in a trial of the OX40 agonist ivuxolimab. These receptors were taken from an adult with an advanced solid tumor such as melanoma, head and neck, liver or kidney cancer.

V gene TRBV7-9 combines with J gene TRBJ2-2; TRBD2 matches 16 bases. Trimming took 4 bases from V and 5 from J; bases not matched to a gene: 7. This CDR3 has 18 amino acids. The germline gives CDR1 SEHNR, CDR2 FQNEAQ (reference sequence). The CDR3, as DNA: TGTGCCAGCAGCTCCGCGGGGACTAGCGGGAGGGGAACCGGGGAGCTGTTTTTT. Amino acid sequence: CASSSAGTSGRGTGELFF.

J is TRBJ2-6 and V is TRBV28; either TRBD1 or TRBD2 may supply D (6 bases each). The CDR3 is 18 amino acids. Germline loops: CDR1 MDHEN, CDR2 SYDVKM. V shed 3 bases and J shed 4 bases, with 19 bases lying between them. CDR3 amino acids: CASSFRWGAPTGANVLTF. The CDR3 DNA reads as TGTGCCAGCAGTTTCAGATGGGGGGCTCCCACCGGGGCCAACGTCCTGACTTTC.

The V gene is TRBV5-1, the J gene TRBJ1-2, with a possible D match to TRBD1 (5 bases). This CDR3 is 14 amino acids long. Trimming stripped 1 base from V and 6 bases from J, with 13 bases between. The germline V gene encodes CDR1 SGHRS and CDR2 YFSETQ. CDR3 in DNA: TGCGCCAGCAGCTTGTTTGGAGGCAGGGATGGCTACACCTTC. Protein: CASSLFGGRDGYTF.

The chain combines TRBV27 with TRBJ2-3, with 9 bases that match TRBD2. With V trimmed by 2 bases and J by 6 bases, 6 bases remained unmatched. Germline V gene sequence: CDR1 MNHEY, CDR2 SMNVEV (reference sequence). This CDR3 contains 15 residues. The CDR3: CASSLGRGGPDTQYF. CDR3 DNA: TGTGCCAGCAGTTTAGGGCGGGGGGGCCCGGATACGCAGTATTTT.

Relative to its sample, this clone is medium-sized. The gene calls are TRBV29-1 and TRBJ1-2, with 7 bases lining up with TRBD1. With 1 base clipped from V and 3 bases from J, the junction kept 17 bases outside the gene matches. The germline CDR1 and CDR2 sequences are SQVTM and ANQGSEA. The CDR3 loop spans 18 amino acids. CDR3 residues: CSVEGDPGGSKVDYGYTF. For the CDR3, the DNA is TGCAGCGTTGAAGGAGATCCAGGGGGTTCTAAAGTTGACTATGGCTACACCTTC.

The genes are TRBV5-6 and TRBJ2-1; D is undetermined. Trimming left V 4 bases short and J 7 bases short, with 9 bases between. The CDR3 is made up of 12 amino acids. The germline gives CDR1 SGHDT, CDR2 YYEEEE. The CDR3 reads CASSPNRNEQFF. DNA for the CDR3: TGTGCCAGCAGCCCGAACCGTAATGAGCAGTTCTTC. The variable domain in full, completed from reference TRBV5-6 and TRBJ2-1, reads DAGVTQSPTHLIKTRGQQVTLRCSPKSGHDTVSWYQQALGQGPQFIFQYYEEEERQRGNFPDRFSGHQFPNYSSELNVNALLLGDSALYLCASSPNRNEQFFGPGTRLTVL.

The chain joins TRBV9 to TRBJ2-2; tentative D call: TRBD2 (5 bases). The ends were cut back, 4 bases at V and 6 bases at J, with 22 bases in the middle. The length of the CDR3 is 17 residues. Germline loops: CDR1 SGDLS, CDR2 YYNGEE. The CDR3 region has the DNA TGTGCCAGCAGCCGAATCCCGAAGGAGGTCTGGGCCGGGGAGCTGTTTTTT. Its translation is CASSRIPKEVWAGELFF. The whole variable domain, remainder taken from reference TRBV9 and TRBJ2-2, is DSGVTQTPKHLITATGQRVTLRCSPRSGDLSVYWYQQSLDQGLQFLIQYYNGEERAKGNILERFSAQQFPDLHSELNLSSLELGDSALYFCASSRIPKEVWAGELFFGEGSRLTVL.

The genes are TRBV11-3 and TRBJ2-7, with D perhaps matching TRBD2 (6 bases). Germline V CDR1 and CDR2: SGHNT, YENEEA. This CDR3 is built from 13 residues. The V end was cut by 5 bases, the J end by 6 bases, with 14 bases between. CDR3 loop: CASSHWEDGEQYF. CDR3 DNA: TGTGCCAGCAGCCATTGGGAGGATGGCGAGCAGTACTTC.

The genes are TRBV14 and TRBJ2-3; 8 bases agree with TRBD2. Germline CDR1 is SGHDN and CDR2 is FVKESK. There are 17 residues in the CDR3. J gave up 0 bases and V 6 bases, and 11 bases lay outside the gene matches. The CDR3 region is CASSKPVAGPSTDTQYF. The CDR3 nucleotides are TGTGCCAGCAGTAAACCCGTAGCGGGACCGAGCACAGATACGCAGTATTTT.

The count of this clone is one. The chain employs TRBV7-8 and TRBJ2-7; D may be TRBD2 (5 bases). V was clipped by 5 bases and J by 3 bases, with 11 bases between them. CDR1 and CDR2 (germline): SGHVS, FQNEAQ. This CDR3 is 13 amino acids long. This CDR3 reads CASSLGRDYEQYF. The CDR3 DNA sequence: TGTGCCAGCAGCCTCGGACGGGACTACGAGCAGTACTTC.

Notes on this clone: This CDR3 is also generated by other DNA sequences in the sample. The chain employs TRBV6-5 and TRBJ1-1, with D perhaps TRBD1 (5 bases). V gave up 0 bases and J gave up 2 bases, with 10 bases separating them. Germline assignment: CDR1 MNHEY and CDR2 SVGAGI. The CDR3 spans 15 residues. The CDR3 sequence is CASSYSRTLNTEAFF. CDR3 DNA sequence: TGTGCCAGCAGTTACTCAAGGACACTTAACACTGAAGCTTTCTTT.

The rearrangement joins TRBV5-1 to TRBJ2-1; 8 bases fit TRBD2. The CDR3 is made up of 14 amino acids. The trim removed 4 bases at V and 7 bases at J, leaving 7 bases unmatched. Germline-derived CDR1 and CDR2 are SGHRS and YFSETQ. The chain's CDR3 is CASSPGGGRNEQFF. CDR3 sequence (DNA): TGCGCCAGCAGCCCTGGGGGCGGGAGGAATGAGCAGTTCTTC. Full variable domain (remainder filled in from reference TRBV5-1 and TRBJ2-1): KAGVTQTPRYLIKTRGQQVTLSCSPISGHRSVSWYQQTPGQGLQFLFEYFSETQRNKGNFPGRFSGRQFSNSRSEMNVSTLELGDSALYLCASSPGGGRNEQFFGPGTRLTVL.

The chain recombines TRBV19 with TRBJ1-1; D is unclear. CDR3 size: 14 residues. Trimming shortened V by 0 bases and J by 4 bases, and 9 bases separated the two germline ends. CDR1 LNHDA and CDR2 SQIVND come from the germline V gene (reference sequence). The CDR3 spells CASSIDGDFTEAFF. CDR3 nucleotide sequence: TGTGCCAGTAGTATAGATGGGGATTTCACTGAAGCTTTCTTT.

The J gene is TRBJ2-4, the V gene TRBV7-9; a possible D gene is TRBD2 (6 bases). Germline CDR1 SEHNR, CDR2 FQNEAQ (reference sequence). The V and J ends lost 5 bases and 0 bases respectively, with 14 bases between them. The CDR3 consists of 16 residues. This CDR3 reads CASSPVGGSAKNIQYF. The CDR3 nucleotides read TGTGCCAGCAGCCCTGTCGGGGGATCAGCCAAAAACATTCAGTACTTC.

The chain carries TRBV7-3 and TRBJ1-6; D is ambiguous. Germline V gene lookup returns CDR1 SGHTA and CDR2 FQGTGA. The ends were cut back, 5 bases at V and 1 base at J, with 9 bases in the middle. CDR3 length: 15 residues. The CDR3 loop reads CASSAAASYNSPLHF. Here the CDR3 DNA reads TGTGCCAGCAGCGCCGCGGCGTCCTATAATTCACCCCTCCACTTT.

The chain carries TRBV14 and TRBJ2-3; no reliable D call. Per germline, CDR1 SGHDN and CDR2 FVKESK. The V and J ends lost 4 bases and 0 bases respectively, with 11 bases between them. The CDR3 is 15 amino acids. The CDR3 DNA reads as TGTGCCAGCAGCCCGTCGGCGGATAGCACAGATACGCAGTATTTT. Protein sequence: CASSPSADSTDTQYF.

This chain links TRBV9 with TRBJ2-4, with 7 positions matching TRBD2. The trim removed 3 bases at V and 6 bases at J, leaving 3 bases unmatched. The CDR3 runs to 13 residues. Germline-derived CDR1 and CDR2 are SGDLS and YYNGEE. CDR3 amino acids: CASSAGGGNIQYF. CDR3 coding DNA: TGTGCCAGCAGCGCGGGGGGTGGAAACATTCAGTACTTC.